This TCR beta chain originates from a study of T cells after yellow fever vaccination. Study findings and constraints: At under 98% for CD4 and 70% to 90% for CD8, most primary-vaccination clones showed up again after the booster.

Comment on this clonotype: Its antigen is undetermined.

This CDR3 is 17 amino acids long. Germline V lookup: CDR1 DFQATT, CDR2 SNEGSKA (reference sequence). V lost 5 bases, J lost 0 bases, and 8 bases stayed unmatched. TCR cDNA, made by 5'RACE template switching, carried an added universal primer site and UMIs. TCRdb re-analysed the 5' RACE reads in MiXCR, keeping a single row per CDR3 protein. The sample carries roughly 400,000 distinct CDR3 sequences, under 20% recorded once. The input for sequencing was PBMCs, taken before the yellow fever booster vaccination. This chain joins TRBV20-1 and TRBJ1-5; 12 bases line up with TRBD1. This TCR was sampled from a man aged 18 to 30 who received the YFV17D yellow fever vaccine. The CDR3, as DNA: TGCAGTGCTTCCGGGACAGGGGGCCTATTTAGCAATCAGCCCCAGCATTTT. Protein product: CSASGTGGLFSNQPQHF.